These T cell receptor beta chains were read from a single sample in a study of blood T cell repertoires in COVID-19. Method: immunoSEQ multiplex PCR; TCRdb's copy keeps in-frame clones and lacks some. The sample carries approximately 120,000 clones, about 80% recorded once. Input material: peripheral blood. The receptor set was obtained from a woman aged 45-65 years with acute or convalescent COVID-19. CDR3s include the opening cysteine and the closing phenylalanine or tryptophan. D genes are given only for firm matches. Clone size is shown for a subset of rows, as once, few, many or a class of expanded clone.

j_call v_call d_call clone_size cdr3_aa cdr3_nt
TRBJ1-1 TRBV12-3/TRBV12-4 NA NA CASTYSYTEAFF TGTGCCAGCACCTACTCGTACACTGAAGCTTTCTTT
TRBJ2-2 TRBV5-1 NA NA CASSLKRENTGELFF TGCGCCAGCAGCTTGAAGAGAGAGAACACCGGGGAGCTGTTTTTT
TRBJ2-7 TRBV5-6 NA NA CASSLDITYEQYF TGTGCCAGCAGCTTGGACATTACCTACGAGCAGTACTTC
TRBJ1-2 TRBV6-6 NA NA CASSYRENYGYTF TGTGCCAGCAGTTACAGAGAAAACTATGGCTACACCTTC
TRBJ1-3 TRBV18 NA NA CATSDSIGNTIYF TGTGCCACCTCTGACTCAATTGGAAACACCATATATTTT
TRBJ1-1 TRBV18 NA few CASSPGQLIEAFF TGTGCCAGCTCACCAGGACAACTCATTGAAGCTTTCTTT
TRBJ1-3 TRBV12-3/TRBV12-4 NA NA CASSFEIKRTIYF TGTGCCAGCAGTTTCGAGATTAAGAGGACCATATATTTT
TRBJ2-3 TRBV5-6 NA NA CASSLGYPLSTDTQYF TGTGCCAGCAGCTTGGGCTACCCACTCAGCACAGATACGCAGTATTTT
TRBJ1-2 TRBV3-1/TRBV3-2 NA NA CASSQDGGLRGYTF TGTGCCAGCAGCCAAGATGGGGGACTTCGGGGCTACACCTTC
TRBJ1-1 TRBV24-1 NA NA CATSGTTRNTEAFF TGTGCCACCAGTGGTACTACAAGGAACACTGAAGCTTTCTTT
TRBJ2-1 TRBV7-9 NA NA CASSLAYRKGEDAEQFF TGTGCCAGCAGCTTAGCGTACAGAAAAGGGGAGGACGCTGAGCAGTTCTTC
TRBJ2-2 TRBV9 TRBD2 NA CASSVGGYTGELFF TGTGCCAGCAGCGTGGGAGGGTACACCGGGGAGCTGTTTTTT
TRBJ1-6 TRBV5-5 TRBD1 NA CASSLGGTGGASYNSPLHF TGTGCCAGCAGCTTGGGAGGGACAGGGGGCGCCTCCTATAATTCACCCCTCCACTTT
TRBJ2-5 TRBV5-1 TRBD2 NA CASSLGVAGGFQETQYF TGCGCCAGCAGCTTGGGAGTAGCGGGGGGTTTCCAAGAGACCCAGTACTTC
TRBJ1-1 TRBV9 NA NA CASSVTGSNTEAFF TGTGCCAGCAGCGTAACAGGGTCGAACACTGAAGCTTTCTTT
TRBJ1-1 TRBV5-1 NA NA CATLDAPGGTEAFF TGCGCCACCTTGGACGCCCCGGGAGGCACTGAAGCTTTCTTT
TRBJ1-1 TRBV5-1 NA NA CASSSPPEAEAFF TGCGCCAGCAGCTCACCTCCGGAGGCTGAAGCTTTCTTT
TRBJ1-5 TRBV6-6 NA NA CASSYGRGNQPQHF TGTGCCAGCAGTTACGGGAGGGGTAATCAGCCCCAGCATTTT
TRBJ2-3 TRBV6-5 NA NA CASSSGQGTQYF TGTGCCAGCAGTAGCGGGCAGGGTACGCAGTATTTT
TRBJ2-3 TRBV5-1 TRBD1 NA CASSLASGGQAWYTQYF TGCGCCAGCAGCTTGGCCTCCGGGGGACAGGCGTGGTATACGCAGTATTTT
TRBJ2-3 TRBV6-4 TRBD2 NA CASSAGGPTDTQYF TGTGCCAGCAGTGCGGGGGGGCCCACAGATACGCAGTATTTT
TRBJ1-2 TRBV11-2 TRBD1 NA CASSLDGTAGGGINYGYTF TGTGCCAGCAGCTTAGATGGGACGGCAGGGGGAGGAATTAACTATGGCTACACCTTC
TRBJ1-2 TRBV2 NA NA CASSSQGIGDGYTF TGTGCCAGCAGTTCACAGGGAATAGGAGATGGCTACACCTTC
TRBJ2-7 TRBV21-1 NA NA CASSKDSGNSYEQYF TGTGCCAGCAGCAAAGATTCCGGGAACTCCTACGAGCAGTACTTC
TRBJ2-3 TRBV7-6 TRBD2 NA CASSLESPLAGGADTQYF TGTGCCAGCAGCTTAGAATCCCCACTAGCGGGGGGGGCAGATACGCAGTATTTT
TRBJ2-3 TRBV23-1 TRBD2 NA CASSSLQCLAGGRFPDTQYF TGCGCCAGCAGTTCGCTCCAGTGTTTAGCGGGGGGGCGGTTCCCAGATACGCAGTATTTT
TRBJ2-7 TRBV2 NA NA CASSAGFGAYEQYF TGTGCCAGCAGTGCCGGATTCGGGGCCTACGAGCAGTACTTC
TRBJ2-2 TRBV5-1 TRBD2 NA CASRSGGAPNGELFF TGCGCCAGCAGGTCGGGGGGGGCCCCGAACGGGGAGCTGTTTTTT
TRBJ2-1 TRBV10-3 TRBD2 NA CAIGASGEGEQFF TGTGCCATCGGAGCTAGCGGGGAGGGTGAGCAGTTCTTC
TRBJ2-7 TRBV3-1/TRBV3-2 NA NA CASSPDTYEQYF TGTGCCAGCAGCCCTGACACTTACGAGCAGTACTTC
TRBJ1-1 TRBV12-3/TRBV12-4 TRBD1 NA CASSSDRGSRAFF TGTGCCAGCAGTTCAGACAGGGGATCACGAGCTTTCTTT
TRBJ1-4 TRBV25-1 NA NA CASRHAAEKLFF TGTGCCAGCAGACACGCGGCTGAAAAACTGTTTTTT
TRBJ1-1 TRBV18 NA NA CASSQAAGVNTEAFF TGTGCCAGCTCACAAGCAGCCGGGGTGAACACTGAAGCTTTCTTT
TRBJ2-7 TRBV5-1 TRBD2 NA CASRGSLAGVPFEQYF TGCGCCAGCAGGGGATCTCTAGCGGGGGTACCTTTCGAGCAGTACTTC
TRBJ2-1 TRBV2 TRBD1 NA CASSGGVTGVNEQFF TGTGCCAGCAGTGGAGGGGTGACAGGGGTAAATGAGCAGTTCTTC
TRBJ1-1 TRBV6-6 NA NA CASSYQAGNTEAFF TGTGCCAGCAGTTACCAGGCCGGGAACACTGAAGCTTTCTTT